These 6 T cell receptor beta chains were sequenced from one sample in a study of blood T cell repertoires in COVID-19. The repertoire was sequenced with immunoSEQ multiplex PCR; TCRdb's copy has only in-frame clones and lacks some. Here the sample spans 210,000 or so clones, roughly 81% being singletons. Sequenced sample: peripheral blood. The receptors derive from a woman aged 50 to 60 with active or convalescent COVID-19.

The chain combines TRBV28 with TRBJ1-2; 7 bases are shared with TRBD1. Germline CDR1 is MDHEN and CDR2 is SYDVKM. The CDR3 loop spans 17 amino acids. V lost 5 bases, J lost 5 bases, and 17 bases stayed unmatched. The CDR3, as DNA: TGTGCCAGCAGTCCCCTAGGCTCAGGGGGTCGGTTTTATGGCTACACCTTC. Translating it yields CASSPLGSGGRFYGYTF.

This rearrangement joins TRBV6-5 to TRBJ2-6; a possible D gene is TRBD2 (6 bases). Germline lookup yields CDR1 MNHEY and CDR2 SVGAGI. Trimming pared 10 bases from V and 0 bases from J, leaving 13 bases between. The CDR3 contains 15 residues. In DNA form, the CDR3 reads TGTGCCACGGGGGAAGAGGGCTCTGGGGCCAACGTCCTGACTTTC. This codes for CATGEEGSGANVLTF.

The chain combines TRBV2 with TRBJ2-1; maybe TRBD2 (5 bases). V lost 7 bases to trimming and J lost 6 bases, with 13 bases between them. Germline V gives CDR1 SNHLY, CDR2 FYNNEI. CDR3 length: 13 residues. CDR3: CASIAPSGNEQFF. The CDR3 DNA sequence: TGTGCCAGCATTGCTCCCAGCGGCAATGAGCAGTTCTTC.

The J gene is TRBJ1-1, the V gene TRBV12-3 or TRBV12-4, with 8 bases lining up with TRBD1. V shed 10 bases and J 1 base; nucleotides not matched to a gene: 5. The CDR3 sequence is 13 residues long. CDR3 in amino acids: CATTGTGNTEAFF. The DNA of the CDR3 is TGTGCCACAACCGGGACAGGGAACACTGAAGCTTTCTTT.

This clone was picked up one time. The rearrangement joins TRBV19 to TRBJ1-2; perhaps TRBD1 as D (5 bases). CDR1 and CDR2 from the germline V gene are LNHDA and SQIVND (reference sequence). Trimming took off 10 bases at V and 2 bases at J, with 14 bases between the two ends. This CDR3 has 13 residues. CDR3 nucleotides: TGTGCCACCTCTCGGGAGGGGAACTATGGCTACACCTTC. It encodes CATSREGNYGYTF.

The V and J genes are TRBV28 and TRBJ1-5; the D is unclear. The CDR3 contains 12 residues. The germline V gene encodes CDR1 MDHEN and CDR2 SYDVKM. V dropped 5 bases and J dropped 9 bases, with 11 bases sitting between them. CDR3 DNA: TGTGCCAGCAGTCACGACAACCGGCCCCAGCATTTT. Its translation: CASSHDNRPQHF. The complete variable domain, with remaining parts taken from reference TRBV28 and TRBJ1-5, reads DVKVTQSSRYLVKRTGEKVFLECVQDMDHENMFWYRQDPGLGLRLIYFSYDVKMKEKGDIPEGYSVSREKKERFSLILESASTNQTSMYLCASSHDNRPQHFGDGTRLSIL.